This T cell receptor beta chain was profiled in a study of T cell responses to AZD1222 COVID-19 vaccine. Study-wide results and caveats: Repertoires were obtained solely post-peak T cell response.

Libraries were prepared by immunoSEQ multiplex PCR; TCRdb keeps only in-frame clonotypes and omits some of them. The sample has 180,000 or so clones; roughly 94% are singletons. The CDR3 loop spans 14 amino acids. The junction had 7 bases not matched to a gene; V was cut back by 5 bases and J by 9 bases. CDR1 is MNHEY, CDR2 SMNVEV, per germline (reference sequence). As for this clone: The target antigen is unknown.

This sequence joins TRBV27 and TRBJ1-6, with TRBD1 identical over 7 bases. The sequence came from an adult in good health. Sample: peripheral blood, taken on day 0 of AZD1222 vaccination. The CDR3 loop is CASSLGRGVSPLHF. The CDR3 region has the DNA TGTGCCAGCAGTCTAGGCAGGGGGGTTTCACCCCTCCACTTT.